The T cell receptor beta chain described here comes from a study of blood T cell repertoires in COVID-19. This CDR3 has 16 residues. The V gene end was trimmed by 1 base and the J gene end by 0 bases; junction bases not matched to a gene: 2. Germline V gene data show CDR1 as GTSNPN and CDR2 as SVGIG (reference sequence). Profiling relied on immunoSEQ multiplex PCR, and the TCRdb table lists in-frame clones only, not all of them. The table shows about 180,000 clones, with approximately 80% occurring only once. This chain joins TRBV30 and TRBJ2-2; 10 bases fit TRBD2. This TCR came from a man aged 45-65 years who had recovered from COVID-19. The material sequenced was PBMCs or T cells enriched from blood (not recorded which). The CDR3 loop is CAWSGLAGANTGELFF. The CDR3 coding sequence is TGTGCCTGGAGTGGGCTAGCGGGGGCGAACACCGGGGAGCTGTTTTTT.